This TCR beta chain was obtained from a study of T cells in Graves' hyperthyroidism and ophthalmopathy. Study-wide points: In the analysis, a 13 V-J model separated ophthalmopathy from stable hyperthyroidism. Most thyroid-expanded clonotypes above 0.001 were also found in blood.

As for this clonotype: As yet, its antigen is unknown.

A Clinical Activity Score of at least 3, a NOSPECS grade of at least 4 and a duration under 3 months were recorded in the ophthalmopathy patients. Patients were excluded for uncontrolled infection, other autoimmune disease, pregnancy or lactation. From RNA transcripts, TCR beta CDR3 regions were amplified. First-round RT-PCR targeting the TCR CDR3 was performed with the HTBI primer set. TCRdb re-analysed the multiplex PCR reads in MiXCR, keeping a single row per CDR3 protein. The sample includes hundreds of thousands of distinct CDR3 sequences, roughly 14% of them seen just once. The CDR3 has 14 residues. Germline V gene data show CDR1 as SGHNT and CDR2 as YENEEA. V lost 4 bases and J lost 1, with 11 bases in between.

This receptor was identified in a woman between 40 and 50 years old with Graves' ophthalmopathy. The chain links TRBV11-3 to TRBJ2-7, with D possibly being TRBD2 (6 bases). Sequenced input: blood. The DNA for the CDR3 is TGTGCCAGCAGCTCGGAGGGTCGGTCCTACGAGCAGTACTTC. This translates into CASSSEGRSYEQYF.